These 31 T cell receptor beta chains came from one sample sequenced in a study of OX40 agonist ivuxolimab in advanced cancers. Profiled with immunoSEQ multiplex PCR; TCRdb holds only in-frame clones, not every one. The repertoire holds roughly 76,000 clones, with around 83% as singletons. Source: CD4+ or CD8+ T cells sorted from blood, taken in a trial of the OX40 agonist ivuxolimab. Receptor source: an adult with an advanced solid tumor such as melanoma, head and neck, liver or kidney cancer.

The genes are TRBV6-5 and TRBJ1-5, with D unclear. Germline lookup yields CDR1 MNHEY and CDR2 SVGAGI. V was trimmed by 7 bases and J by 2 bases, leaving 12 bases between them. The CDR3 runs to 14 residues. The CDR3 region is CASIGLGGNQPQHF. The CDR3 nucleotides are TGTGCCAGCATTGGACTGGGCGGCAATCAGCCCCAGCATTTT.

The rearrangement links TRBV7-2 to TRBJ1-2, with D possibly being TRBD1 (5 bases). The CDR3 is made up of 12 amino acids. V was shortened by 3 bases and J by 7 bases, with 9 bases between the two germline ends. Germline V gene data show CDR1 as SGHTA and CDR2 as FQGNSA. The CDR3: CASSFQGRGYTF. The DNA for the CDR3 is TGTGCCAGCAGCTTCCAGGGTCGTGGCTACACCTTC.

This clone showed up just once. The gene calls are TRBV6-4 and TRBJ2-3; D gene uncertain. Trimming removed 3 bases from V and 0 bases from J, with 7 bases in between. This CDR3 contains 14 residues. The germline gives CDR1 MRHNA, CDR2 SNTAGT. CDR3 sequence (DNA): TGTGCCAGCAGTGAAGGTCCGAGCACAGATACGCAGTATTTT. This gives the protein CASSEGPSTDTQYF.

The chain recombines TRBV6-6 with TRBJ1-5, with 10 bases matching TRBD1. Germline V gives CDR1 MNHNY, CDR2 SVGAGI (reference sequence). This CDR3 is 16 amino acids long. The ends lost 6 bases at V and 0 bases at J; junction bases unmatched: 5. CDR3 sequence: CASRDRGNPSNQPQHF. The CDR3 coding sequence is TGTGCCAGCAGGGACAGGGGGAATCCTAGCAATCAGCCCCAGCATTTT.

This chain uses TRBV18 with TRBJ1-1, with 7 bases aligning to TRBD1. The CDR3 is made up of 14 amino acids. Per the germline V gene, CDR1 is KGHSH and CDR2 is LQKENI. Trimming took 3 bases from V and 7 from J; bases not matched to a gene: 8. This chain's CDR3 is CASSPGTDYLEAFF. The DNA for the CDR3 is TGTGCCAGCTCACCTGGGACAGACTACCTTGAAGCTTTCTTT.

The J gene is TRBJ1-1, the V gene TRBV4-1, with a tentative D call TRBD1 (5 bases). V lost 4 bases to trimming and J lost 1 base, with 13 bases between them. The CDR3 totals 15 residues. The germline V gene encodes CDR1 MGHRA and CDR2 YSYEKL. CDR3 in amino acids: CASSRGEGTNTEAFF. The CDR3 DNA reads TGCGCCAGCAGCCGGGGGGAGGGTACGAACACTGAAGCTTTCTTT.

The rearrangement links TRBV7-7 to TRBJ2-1; 7 nucleotides match TRBD1. The CDR3 covers 16 residues. The junction had 9 bases not matched to a gene; V was cut back by 5 bases and J by 2 bases. The germline gives CDR1 SSHAT, CDR2 FNYEAQ (reference sequence). The DNA for the CDR3 is TGTGCCAGCAGCCGGGGTAGGGGGCAGGCCTACAATGAGCAGTTCTTC. Translation: CASSRGRGQAYNEQFF.

This chain connects TRBV11-2 to TRBJ2-7; unclear D gene. The CDR3 totals 14 residues. V lost 4 bases and J lost 5, with 15 bases in between. The V gene's germline CDR1 is SGHAT and CDR2 FQNNGV. The CDR3 loop is CASSSQFLLNEQYF. The CDR3 DNA sequence: TGTGCCAGCAGCTCCCAGTTTCTTTTGAACGAGCAGTACTTC.

This chain uses TRBV5-8 with TRBJ1-2, with D possibly TRBD1 on 6 matching bases. V lost 1 base to trimming and J lost 7 bases, with 17 bases between them. Germline values: CDR1 SGHTS, CDR2 YDEGEE. CDR3 size: 15 residues. The CDR3 DNA reads TGTGCCAGCAGCTTGCCGCCCACAGGGAGTAGTGGCTACACCTTC. Its protein is CASSLPPTGSSGYTF.

The chain couples TRBV2 to TRBJ1-6; the D gene is possibly TRBD1 (6 bases). This CDR3 is 19 amino acids long. V shed 2 bases and J shed 7 bases, with 24 bases lying between them. Germline CDR1 and CDR2: SNHLY and FYNNEI. CDR3 nucleotide sequence: TGTGCCAGCAGTGAACGAGGGGGGGCCCTAGACCTAGACAATTCACCCCTCCACTTT. Its translation: CASSERGGALDLDNSPLHF.

This clone has a handful of counts. In the same sample, other DNA sequences code for this CDR3. The CDR3 DNA follows: TGTGCCAGCAGCGTAGCCGGGGACAATCAGCCCCAGCATTTT. Amino acid sequence: CASSVAGDNQPQHF. The genes are TRBV9 and TRBJ1-5, with D hard to call. Trimming removed 0 bases at V and 3 bases at J, with 7 bases between. Looked up from germline, CDR1 is SGDLS and CDR2 is YYNGEE. This CDR3 is 14 amino acids long.

The rearrangement links TRBV9 to TRBJ2-1, with 11 bases matching TRBD1. This CDR3 spans 16 amino acids. CDR1 SGDLS and CDR2 YYNGEE come from the germline V gene. V lost 0 bases, J lost 4 bases, and 3 bases stayed unmatched. CDR3 sequence: CASSVGGQGAYNEQFF. CDR3 bases: TGTGCCAGCAGCGTAGGTGGACAGGGGGCGTACAATGAGCAGTTCTTC.

Comment on this clone: Germline is not matched at one junction end, which may reflect a read error. The J gene is TRBJ2-7, the V gene TRBV27; D might be TRBD2 (6 bases). The CDR3 runs 15 residues. Per germline, CDR1 MNHEY and CDR2 SMNVEV (reference sequence). The CDR3 coding sequence is TGCGCCGCGGGTTCCCGATCGAGGCCCGGGAGCAAGCAGTACTTC. This encodes CAAGSRSRPGSKQYF.

The chain links TRBV28 to TRBJ1-1, with D perhaps matching TRBD1 (5 bases). The CDR3 covers 13 residues. CDR1 is MDHEN and CDR2 is SYDVKM in the germline V gene. V was trimmed by 3 bases and J by 5 bases, leaving 10 bases between them. The CDR3 region has the DNA TGTGCCAGCAGTTTCGGGGGTAGGACTGAAGCTTTCTTT. It codes for CASSFGGRTEAFF.

The chain recombines TRBV7-9 with TRBJ1-4, with D unresolved. CDR3 length: 15 residues. The germline gives CDR1 SEHNR, CDR2 FQNEAQ (reference sequence). The V and J ends lost 5 bases and 2 bases respectively, with 12 bases between them. In DNA, the CDR3 is TGTGCCAGCAGCCCTATGGCATTTACTAATGAAAAACTGTTTTTT. Amino acid sequence: CASSPMAFTNEKLFF.

The chain joins TRBV18 to TRBJ1-2; TRBD1 is a possible D gene (6 bases). Per the germline V gene, CDR1 is KGHSH and CDR2 is LQKENI. The CDR3 is made up of 15 amino acids. V was clipped by 0 bases and J by 7 bases, with 15 bases between them. CDR3 nucleotides: TGTGCCAGCTCACCACCGGGGGGGCATCAGTCTGGCTACACCTTC. It translates to CASSPPGGHQSGYTF.

This chain uses TRBV11-2 with TRBJ2-7; 8 positions match TRBD2. This CDR3 has 15 amino acids. Germline V gene lookup returns CDR1 SGHAT and CDR2 FQNNGV. Trimming cost V 0 bases and J 3 bases; bases outside gene matches: 4. Written as DNA, the CDR3 is TGTGCCAGCAGCTTAGAGGGCGGGGGGCTCTACGAGCAGTACTTC. This encodes CASSLEGGGLYEQYF.

The chain carries TRBV6-6 and TRBJ1-2; D possibly corresponds to TRBD1 (6 bases). The germline V gene encodes CDR1 MNHNY and CDR2 SVGAGI (reference sequence). Trimming removed 5 bases from V and 6 bases from J, with 13 bases in between. The CDR3 loop spans 13 amino acids. The CDR3 bases are TGTGCCAGCAGTAACGACAGGACCGATGGCTACACCTTC. Protein: CASSNDRTDGYTF.

The rearrangement uses TRBV12-5 and TRBJ2-7; 7 bases map to TRBD1. The CDR3 spans 13 residues. The germline gives CDR1 LGHNT, CDR2 FRNRAP. V lost 3 bases to trimming and J lost 5 bases; unmatched junction nucleotides: 4. The CDR3 DNA reads as TGTGCTAGTGGTTTAGACAGGGCAAACGAGCAGTACTTC. This translates into CASGLDRANEQYF.

V gene TRBV5-4 combines with J gene TRBJ2-3; 9 bases map to TRBD1. Germline CDR1 reads SGHNT; CDR2 reads YYREEE (reference sequence). This CDR3 comprises 14 residues. The V gene end was trimmed by 4 bases and the J gene end by 1 base; junction bases not matched to a gene: 1. CDR3 bases: TGTGCCAGCAGCAGGGACAGGGGCACAGATACGCAGTATTTT. Protein: CASSRDRGTDTQYF.

The V gene is TRBV5-5, the J gene TRBJ2-5; TRBD2 aligns across 8 bases. Germline assignment: CDR1 SGHKS and CDR2 YYEKEE (reference sequence). Trimming took 3 bases from V and 4 from J; bases not matched to a gene: 8. The CDR3 has 15 residues. The CDR3 loop reads CASSYERGGLETQYF. The DNA of the CDR3 is TGTGCCAGCAGCTACGAACGGGGGGGTTTAGAGACCCAGTACTTC.

The rearrangement joins TRBV7-8 to TRBJ2-2; 7 nucleotides agree with TRBD1. Losses at the gene ends were 5 bases for V and 6 bases for J; bases not matched to a gene: 6. CDR1 and CDR2 from the germline V gene are SGHVS and FQNEAQ. The CDR3 is 14 residues long. Here the CDR3 reads CASSPTTGPGELFF. The CDR3 region has the DNA TGTGCCAGCAGCCCGACGACAGGGCCCGGGGAGCTGTTTTTT.

The rearrangement uses TRBV10-2 and TRBJ2-7; no clear D. This CDR3 is 13 amino acids long. Germline lookup yields CDR1 WSHSY and CDR2 SAAADI. Trimming took off 5 bases at V and 3 bases at J, with 11 bases between the two ends. The CDR3, as DNA: TGCGCCAGCAGTTCGGTGGCGAGCTACGAGCAGTACTTC. Amino acids: CASSSVASYEQYF.

This clone appeared once. The chain has TRBV6-5 and TRBJ1-1, with unresolved D. The CDR3 runs 11 residues. Trimming pared 3 bases from V and 5 bases from J, leaving 4 bases between. Looked up from germline, CDR1 is MNHEY and CDR2 is SVGAGI. DNA for the CDR3: TGTGCCAGCAGTTATTATACTGAAGCTTTCTTT. Translating it yields CASSYYTEAFF.

The chain links TRBV10-3 to TRBJ1-6, with D uncertain. This CDR3 has 14 residues. Germline loops: CDR1 ENHRY, CDR2 SYGVKD. The V gene lost 9 bases and the J gene lost 4 bases, with 13 bases spanning the gap. The DNA of the CDR3 is TGTGCCATTCGTCCAGGTGTATATAATTCACCCCTCCACTTT. This sequence encodes CAIRPGVYNSPLHF.

The J gene is TRBJ2-5, the V gene TRBV5-1; 7 nucleotides match TRBD1. This CDR3 is 14 amino acids long. Germline loops: CDR1 SGHRS, CDR2 YFSETQ. The junction had 4 bases not matched to a gene; V was cut back by 4 bases and J by 1 base. CDR3 nucleotide sequence: TGCGCCAGCAGCCCAGGACAGGCCCAAGAGACCCAGTACTTC. This codes for CASSPGQAQETQYF.

In this sample, this clone turned up a few times. CDR3 sequence: CASSLELVGTDTQYF. The DNA of the CDR3 is TGCGCCAGCAGCTTGGAGCTAGTAGGAACAGATACGCAGTATTTT. The chain couples TRBV5-1 to TRBJ2-3; no definite D call. CDR1 is SGHRS, CDR2 YFSETQ, per germline. The CDR3 loop spans 15 amino acids. Trimming removed 0 bases at V and 3 bases at J, with 11 bases between.

This chain uses TRBV5-1 with TRBJ2-1; the D gene is possibly TRBD1 (6 bases). This CDR3 contains 14 residues. CDR1 and CDR2 from the germline V gene are SGHRS and YFSETQ. V was trimmed by 0 bases and J by 4 bases, leaving 8 bases between them. The CDR3 DNA sequence: TGCGCCAGCAGCTTGGCAGGGGATTACAATGAGCAGTTCTTC. Its protein product is CASSLAGDYNEQFF.

The V gene is TRBV13, the J gene TRBJ1-1, with D tentatively TRBD1 (5 bases). The CDR3 totals 15 residues. The germline V gene encodes CDR1 PRHDT and CDR2 FYEKMQ (reference sequence). Between the trimmed V and J ends, which lost 2 bases and 2 bases, there was a span of 12 bases. The CDR3 sequence: CASSLQGRGNTEAFF. Here the CDR3 DNA reads TGTGCCAGCAGCTTACAGGGCCGAGGTAACACTGAAGCTTTCTTT.

The V and J genes are TRBV2 and TRBJ1-1; D is unresolved. V dropped 5 bases and J dropped 1 base, with 8 bases sitting between them. The length of the CDR3 is 13 residues. Per germline, CDR1 SNHLY and CDR2 FYNNEI. This CDR3 reads CASSPDWNTEAFF. CDR3 nucleotide sequence: TGTGCCAGCAGTCCCGACTGGAACACTGAAGCTTTCTTT.

V and J are TRBV7-2 and TRBJ2-2; the D gene is possibly TRBD2 (6 bases). V was pared by 5 bases and J by 6 bases, with 10 bases between. This CDR3 is built from 13 residues. Germline CDR1 and CDR2: SGHTA and FQGNSA. The CDR3 sequence is CASSTLAPGELFF. The CDR3 coding sequence is TGTGCCAGCAGCACCCTAGCGCCCGGGGAGCTGTTTTTT.